A single sample is the source of the 7 T cell receptor beta chains below, sequenced in a study of blood T cells in healthy people across ages. The authors ran a second PCR of 7 to 11 cycles using a sample-barcoded 5' primer and a J-beta primer mix. TCRdb ran MiXCR on the 5' RACE reads and lists one entry per CDR3 protein. The data hold hundreds of thousands of distinct CDR3 sequences, with around a quarter observed a single time. These data were also filed under a second study, of T cells of mothers and their children.

Sequencing was performed on blood. These receptors all come from a boy aged 5 to 17 in good health.

V and J are TRBV7-9 and TRBJ2-5; 10 positions match TRBD2. CDR3 length: 17 amino acids. Germline V gene lookup returns CDR1 SEHNR and CDR2 FQNEAQ (reference sequence). Trimming took 11 bases from V and 3 from J; bases not matched to a gene: 18. CDR3 sequence reads: CAGTRLAGDEGEETQYF. DNA of the CDR3: TGTGCCGGGACTCGGCTAGCGGGAGACGAGGGGGAAGAGACCCAGTACTTC.

As DNA, the CDR3 is TGTGCCAGCAGCCAAGATACTGGGGGCTCCTACAATGAGCAGTTCTTC. Encoded protein: CASSQDTGGSYNEQFF. J is TRBJ2-1 and V is TRBV3-1, with D perhaps assigned TRBD1 or TRBD2 (5 bases each). This CDR3 spans 16 amino acids. Trimming stripped 0 bases from V and 0 bases from J, with 9 bases between. The germline CDR1 and CDR2 sequences are LGHDT and YNNKEL (reference sequence).

This chain connects TRBV7-9 to TRBJ1-2; D perhaps matches TRBD1 (5 bases). Germline CDR1 and CDR2: SEHNR and FQNEAQ (reference sequence). This CDR3 comprises 13 residues. V lost 3 bases and J 4 bases, leaving 9 bases between the germline ends. The CDR3 DNA sequence: TGTGCCAGCAGCTTCGGGGACGCCTATGGCTACACCTTC. This translates into CASSFGDAYGYTF.

The chain recombines TRBV10-3 with TRBJ1-4, with 7 bases aligning to TRBD1. V lost 2 bases, J lost 0 bases, and 3 bases stayed unmatched. The CDR3 is 16 residues long. CDR1 is ENHRY, CDR2 SYGVKD, per germline. The CDR3 reads CAISEAGGTTNEKLFF. The CDR3, as DNA: TGTGCCATCAGTGAGGCAGGGGGGACAACTAATGAAAAACTGTTTTTT.

This chain uses TRBV7-2 with TRBJ2-1; 8 positions match TRBD1. This CDR3 has 15 amino acids. Germline loops: CDR1 SGHTA, CDR2 FQGNSA. The J segment lost 6 bases and the V segment lost 4 bases, leaving 8 bases of the junction unmatched. CDR3 nucleotides: TGTGCCAGCAGCTACGACAGGGGATGGGGCAATGAGCAGTTCTTC. It specifies CASSYDRGWGNEQFF.

The chain joins TRBV5-1 to TRBJ2-7; 9 bases agree with TRBD1. Per the germline V gene, CDR1 is SGHRS and CDR2 is YFSETQ. This CDR3 is 16 amino acids long. The V and J ends lost 2 bases and 2 bases, in that order; junction bases with no gene match: 8. The CDR3 here is CASSLQMGQGTYEQYF. The CDR3 nucleotides are TGCGCCAGCAGCTTACAAATGGGACAGGGAACCTACGAGCAGTACTTC. Together with reference TRBV5-1 and TRBJ2-7, the CDR3 gives the full variable domain: KAGVTQTPRYLIKTRGQQVTLSCSPISGHRSVSWYQQTPGQGLQFLFEYFSETQRNKGNFPGRFSGRQFSNSRSEMNVSTLELGDSALYLCASSLQMGQGTYEQYFGPGTRLTVT.

Only a few counts were recorded for this clonotype. The chain joins TRBV2 to TRBJ2-6, with D unresolved. V lost 7 bases, J lost 4 bases, and 14 bases lay in between. CDR3 length: 15 amino acids. Germline lookup yields CDR1 SNHLY and CDR2 FYNNEI. The CDR3 is CASTQERSGANVLTF. The CDR3 region has the DNA TGTGCCAGCACCCAAGAGAGGTCAGGGGCCAACGTCCTGACTTTC.